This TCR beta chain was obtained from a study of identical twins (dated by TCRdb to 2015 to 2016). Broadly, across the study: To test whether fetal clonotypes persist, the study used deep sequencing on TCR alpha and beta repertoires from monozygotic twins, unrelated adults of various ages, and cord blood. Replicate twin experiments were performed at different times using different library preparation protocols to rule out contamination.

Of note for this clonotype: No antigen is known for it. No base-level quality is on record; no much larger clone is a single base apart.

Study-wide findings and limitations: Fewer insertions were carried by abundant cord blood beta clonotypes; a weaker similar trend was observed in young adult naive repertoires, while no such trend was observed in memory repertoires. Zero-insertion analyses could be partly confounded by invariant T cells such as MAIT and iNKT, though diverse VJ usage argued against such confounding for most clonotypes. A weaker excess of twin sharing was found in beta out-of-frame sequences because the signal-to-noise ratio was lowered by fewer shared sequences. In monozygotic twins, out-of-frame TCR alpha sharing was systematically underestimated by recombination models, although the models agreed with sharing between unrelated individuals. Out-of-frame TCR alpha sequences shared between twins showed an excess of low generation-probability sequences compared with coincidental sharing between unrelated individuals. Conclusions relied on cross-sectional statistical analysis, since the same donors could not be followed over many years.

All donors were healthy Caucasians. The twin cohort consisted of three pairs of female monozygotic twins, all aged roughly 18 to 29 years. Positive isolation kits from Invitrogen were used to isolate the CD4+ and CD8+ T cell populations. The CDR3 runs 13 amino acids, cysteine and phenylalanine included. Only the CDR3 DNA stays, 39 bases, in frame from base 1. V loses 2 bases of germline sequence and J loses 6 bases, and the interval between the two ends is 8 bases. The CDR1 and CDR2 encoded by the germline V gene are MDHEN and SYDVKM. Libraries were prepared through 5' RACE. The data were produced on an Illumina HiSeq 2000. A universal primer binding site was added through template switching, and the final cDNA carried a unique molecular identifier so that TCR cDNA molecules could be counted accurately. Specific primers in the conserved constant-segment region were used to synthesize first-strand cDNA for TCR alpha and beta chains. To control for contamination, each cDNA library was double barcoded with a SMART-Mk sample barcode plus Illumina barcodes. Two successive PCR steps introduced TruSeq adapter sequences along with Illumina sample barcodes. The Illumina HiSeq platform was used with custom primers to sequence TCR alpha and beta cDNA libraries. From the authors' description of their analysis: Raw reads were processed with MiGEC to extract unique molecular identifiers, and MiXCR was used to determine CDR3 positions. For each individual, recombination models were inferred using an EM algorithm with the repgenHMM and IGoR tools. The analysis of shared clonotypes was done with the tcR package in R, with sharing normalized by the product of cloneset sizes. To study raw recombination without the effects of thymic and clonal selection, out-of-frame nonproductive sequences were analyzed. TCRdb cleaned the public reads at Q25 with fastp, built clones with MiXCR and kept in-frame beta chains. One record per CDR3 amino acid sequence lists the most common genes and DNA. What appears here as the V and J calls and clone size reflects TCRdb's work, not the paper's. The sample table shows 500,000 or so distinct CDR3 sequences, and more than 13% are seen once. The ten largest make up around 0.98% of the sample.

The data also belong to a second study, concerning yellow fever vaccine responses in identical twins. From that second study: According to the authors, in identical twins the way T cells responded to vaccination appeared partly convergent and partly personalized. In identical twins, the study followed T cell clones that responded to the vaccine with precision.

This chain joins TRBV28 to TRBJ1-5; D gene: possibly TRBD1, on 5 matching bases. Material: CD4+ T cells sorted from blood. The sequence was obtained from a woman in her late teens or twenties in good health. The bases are TGTGCCAGCAGTTTAGGGGGAGTTCAGCCCCAGCATTTT. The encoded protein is CASSLGGVQPQHF.